The 28 T cell receptor beta chains in this list originate from one sample, sequenced in a study of blood T cell repertoires in COVID-19 (TCRdb year 2020). The method behind the library was the immunoSEQ multiplex PCR assay. Drawn from immuneACCESS, this table holds only the in-frame rearrangements with V and J called that TCRdb kept. Clones are partly lost; checked studies trace under half to an unresolved V gene and leave the rest unexplained. The sample table contains under 100,000 clones; only one count was recorded for 85% to 90% of them. 0.85% to 1.2% of the sample is taken by the ten largest. The material sequenced was peripheral blood. Receptor source: a human donor in a cohort sampled during active COVID-19.

The rearrangement joins TRBV5-4 to TRBJ2-1, with 7 nucleotides matching TRBD1. Germline-derived CDR1 and CDR2 are SGHNT and YYREEE (reference sequence). The CDR3 covers 13 residues. V lost 6 bases to trimming and J lost 5 bases; unmatched junction nucleotides: 5. The CDR3 nucleotides read TGTGCCAGCACCTCAGGGGGACACAATGAGCAGTTCTTC. It yields the protein CASTSGGHNEQFF.

The gene calls are TRBV20-1 and TRBJ1-2; no definite D call. V was pared by 5 bases and J by 9 bases, with 7 bases between. Germline V gene data show CDR1 as DFQATT and CDR2 as SNEGSKA (reference sequence). The CDR3 length is 9 residues. CDR3 residues: CSALPRYTF. CDR3 DNA: TGCAGTGCTCTACCGCGCTACACCTTC.

The chain combines TRBV24-1 with TRBJ1-1; possibly TRBD1 for D (6 bases). Germline V gene sequence: CDR1 KGHDR, CDR2 SFDVKD. CDR3 length: 13 amino acids. Trimming stripped 4 bases from V and 8 bases from J, with 13 bases between. CDR3 DNA sequence: TGTGCCACCAGTGACTTCGGCAGGGGCGAAGCTTTCTTT. Translation: CATSDFGRGEAFF.

The chain combines TRBV6-5 with TRBJ1-5; D unclear. Per the germline V gene, CDR1 is MNHEY and CDR2 is SVGAGI. This CDR3 has 15 residues. V lost 0 bases, J lost 5 bases, and 11 bases lay in between. The CDR3 DNA follows: TGTGCCAGCAGTTACTCATCCAGGCGGGATCAGCCCCAGCATTTT. Translated, it gives CASSYSSRRDQPQHF.

V is TRBV4-1 and J is TRBJ2-3; 9 nucleotides agree with TRBD1. Germline values: CDR1 MGHRA, CDR2 YSYEKL. The CDR3 spans 13 residues. The J segment lost 11 bases and the V segment lost 1 base, leaving 4 bases of the junction unmatched. The CDR3 DNA sequence: TGCGCCAGCAGCCAAGGGGACAGGGAAGGGCAGTATTTT. Its protein product is CASSQGDREGQYF.

As to this clone: An end of the junction differs from the germline gene, which may be a read error. This chain connects TRBV7-2 to TRBJ2-7; 16 bases match TRBD2. The CDR3 is 14 amino acids. Per the germline V gene, CDR1 is SGHTA and CDR2 is FQGNSA. DNA of the CDR3: TGTGCCAGCAGCTCGGGACTAGCGGGAGGGATACCAGACTTC. It is translated as CASSSGLAGGIPDF.

The rearrangement links TRBV19 to TRBJ1-3, with a weak D call TRBD1 (6 bases). Per germline, CDR1 LNHDA and CDR2 SQIVND (reference sequence). The V end was cut by 8 bases, the J end by 0 bases, with 11 bases between. The CDR3 sequence is 14 residues long. CDR3 sequence (DNA): TGTGCCAGTCAATGGGACAACTCTGGAAACACCATATATTTT. Encoded protein: CASQWDNSGNTIYF. Together with reference TRBV19 and TRBJ1-3, the CDR3 gives the full variable domain: DGGITQSPKYLFRKEGQNVTLSCEQNLNHDAMYWYRQDPGQGLRLIYYSQIVNDFQKGDIAEGYSVSREKKESFPLTVTSAQKNPTAFYLCASQWDNSGNTIYFGEGSWLTVV.

The chain couples TRBV18 to TRBJ1-1, with D perhaps matching TRBD1 (6 bases). The CDR3 totals 15 residues. Trimming cost V 1 base and J 7 bases, with 16 bases left between them. Germline lookup yields CDR1 KGHSH and CDR2 LQKENI. CDR3 sequence reads: CASSPQGDTVDEAFF. DNA for the CDR3: TGTGCCAGCTCACCACAAGGGGACACCGTTGATGAAGCTTTCTTT.

This chain uses TRBV5-1 with TRBJ2-1; the D gene is possibly TRBD1 (6 bases). V was cut by 2 bases and J by 6 bases, with 9 bases left in between. The CDR3 sequence is 13 residues long. CDR1 and CDR2 (germline): SGHRS, YFSETQ. In nucleotides, the CDR3 is TGCGCCAGCAGCTTTCCAGGGGCCAATGAGCAGTTCTTC. This encodes CASSFPGANEQFF.

CDR3 sequence (DNA): TGTGCCAGTAGTATGGAGGGATCTGGCACAGATACGCAGTATTTT. Translating it yields CASSMEGSGTDTQYF. The rearrangement uses TRBV19 and TRBJ2-3; tentatively, D is TRBD2 (6 bases). The CDR3 sequence is 15 residues long. Germline CDR1 is LNHDA and CDR2 is SQIVND (reference sequence). Deletions cut 3 bases from V and 1 base from J, with 11 bases between.

The V and J genes are TRBV11-2 and TRBJ2-3; 9 positions match TRBD2. This CDR3 spans 17 amino acids. The ends lost 2 bases at V and 1 base at J; junction bases unmatched: 7. CDR1 is SGHAT, CDR2 FQNNGV, per germline. CDR3 sequence: CASSLNPAGGGTDTQYF. CDR3 coding DNA: TGTGCCAGCAGCTTAAACCCCGCGGGAGGGGGCACAGATACGCAGTATTTT.

This chain's CDR3 is CASSDRSPSGNTIYF. The DNA of the CDR3 is TGCGCCAGCAGTGATCGGAGTCCCTCTGGAAACACCATATATTTT. The chain combines TRBV10-2 with TRBJ1-3; D unresolved. The V gene lost 3 bases and the J gene lost 0 bases, with 9 bases spanning the gap. The germline V gene encodes CDR1 WSHSY and CDR2 SAAADI. The CDR3 covers 15 residues.

This clone was detected once. The V gene is TRBV9, the J gene TRBJ1-2; 8 nucleotides line up with TRBD1. This CDR3 is built from 16 residues. V shed 4 bases and J 4 bases; nucleotides not matched to a gene: 12. The germline V gene encodes CDR1 SGDLS and CDR2 YYNGEE. Here the CDR3 reads CASSPRSGQGFYGYTF. DNA of the CDR3: TGTGCCAGCAGCCCTCGGTCCGGACAGGGCTTCTATGGCTACACCTTC.

V and J are TRBV28 and TRBJ1-2; D is perhaps TRBD1 (6 bases). This CDR3 region has 12 residues. V shed 7 bases and J shed 4 bases, with 10 bases lying between them. Germline V gene data show CDR1 as MDHEN and CDR2 as SYDVKM. The CDR3 sequence is CASTRDTYGYTF. CDR3 coding DNA: TGTGCCAGCACCCGGGACACCTATGGCTACACCTTC.

This chain uses TRBV29-1 with TRBJ1-2; D may be TRBD1 (6 bases). Germline values: CDR1 SQVTM, CDR2 ANQGSEA. V was shortened by 0 bases and J by 6 bases, with 17 bases between the two germline ends. The CDR3 loop spans 15 amino acids. In DNA, the CDR3 is TGCAGCGTTGAAGACCCCATCGGACAGTTCCATGGCTACACCTTC. Residues: CSVEDPIGQFHGYTF.

V and J are TRBV27 and TRBJ2-7; perhaps TRBD1 as D (5 bases). V was cut by 5 bases and J by 5 bases, with 16 bases left in between. CDR1 MNHEY and CDR2 SMNVEV come from the germline V gene (reference sequence). The CDR3 extends over 14 amino acids. CDR3 coding DNA: TGTGCCAGCAGTCCCATAGACAGCAAGGACGAGCAGTACTTC. Translation: CASSPIDSKDEQYF.

V gene TRBV5-4 combines with J gene TRBJ2-3; no clear D gene. CDR3 length equals 15 residues. The germline CDR1 and CDR2 sequences are SGHNT and YYREEE (reference sequence). Trimming shortened V by 4 bases and J by 0 bases, and 12 bases separated the two germline ends. In nucleotides, the CDR3 is TGTGCCAGCAGCCCCACCGGCGGTAGCACAGATACGCAGTATTTT. This translates into CASSPTGGSTDTQYF.

This chain joins TRBV5-4 and TRBJ1-4; no clear D gene. The CDR3 runs to 13 residues. With 2 bases removed from V and 5 bases from J, the gap between germline ends came to 7 bases. Per the germline V gene, CDR1 is SGHNT and CDR2 is YYREEE (reference sequence). This chain's CDR3 is CASSFAGNEKLFF. In DNA form, the CDR3 reads TGTGCCAGCAGCTTTGCGGGGAATGAAAAACTGTTTTTT.

J is TRBJ1-5 and V is TRBV27; TRBD1 is a possible D gene (6 bases). CDR3 size: 14 residues. Trimming shortened V by 5 bases and J by 6 bases, and 14 bases separated the two germline ends. Germline V gene data show CDR1 as MNHEY and CDR2 as SMNVEV (reference sequence). For the CDR3, the DNA is TGTGCCAGCAGTCCCACAGGGTCGCGTCAGCCCCAGCATTTT. It codes for CASSPTGSRQPQHF.

The chain is built from TRBV18 and TRBJ1-3; the D gene is possibly TRBD1 (5 bases). Germline loops: CDR1 KGHSH, CDR2 LQKENI. The CDR3 loop spans 16 amino acids. The V end lost 3 bases, the J end lost 2 bases, and 14 bases lay between the germline ends. CDR3 protein: CASSPGQGMAGNTIYF. The CDR3 DNA is TGTGCCAGCTCACCGGGGCAGGGTATGGCTGGAAACACCATATATTTT.

This chain connects TRBV5-1 to TRBJ2-3, with D hard to call. This CDR3 region has 13 residues. Trimming took 3 bases from V and 7 from J, leaving 12 bases between them. Germline assignment: CDR1 SGHRS and CDR2 YFSETQ. Written as DNA, the CDR3 is TGCGCCAGCAGCTCTCCCTCACTCTATACGCAGTATTTT. Residues: CASSSPSLYTQYF.

This rearrangement joins TRBV18 to TRBJ2-5; TRBD2 matches 8 bases. Per germline, CDR1 KGHSH and CDR2 LQKENI. With 0 bases clipped from V and 2 bases from J, the junction kept 2 bases outside the gene matches. This CDR3 has 15 residues. This CDR3 is CASSPPGTRQETQYF. CDR3 DNA: TGTGCCAGCTCACCACCGGGGACTAGGCAAGAGACCCAGTACTTC.

The rearrangement joins TRBV3-1 (or the pseudogene TRBV3-2) to TRBJ1-1; TRBD1 aligns across 7 bases. Trimming at V came to 1 base and at J to 1 base, leaving 9 bases not matched to a gene. This CDR3 comprises 17 residues. The germline CDR1 and CDR2 sequences are LGHDT and YNNKEL (reference sequence). CDR3 sequence: CASSQAAKGARNTEAFF. In nucleotides, the CDR3 is TGTGCCAGCAGCCAAGCTGCAAAGGGGGCGAGGAACACTGAAGCTTTCTTT.

The V gene is TRBV27, the J gene TRBJ2-2; TRBD1 might be the D (5 bases). The CDR3 runs to 15 residues. Germline V gene lookup returns CDR1 MNHEY and CDR2 SMNVEV (reference sequence). Trimming removed 3 bases from V and 5 bases from J, with 13 bases in between. DNA for the CDR3: TGTGCCAGCAGTTTTGGGTCAGGGTGGACCGGGGAGCTGTTTTTT. Protein sequence: CASSFGSGWTGELFF.

The V gene is TRBV3-1 (or the pseudogene TRBV3-2), the J gene TRBJ2-3; D not certain. The length of the CDR3 is 12 residues. V dropped 2 bases and J dropped 4 bases, with 4 bases sitting between them. In germline, CDR1 is LGHDT, CDR2 YNNKEL (reference sequence). CDR3 loop: CASSQSADTQYF. CDR3 bases: TGTGCCAGCAGCCAATCGGCAGATACGCAGTATTTT.

The chain joins TRBV7-9 to TRBJ2-5, with D perhaps TRBD2 (7 bases). The CDR3 contains 15 residues. V lost 2 bases to trimming and J lost 4 bases, with 14 bases between them. Germline V CDR1 and CDR2: SEHNR, FQNEAQ (reference sequence). The chain's CDR3 is CASSLRGAGAETQYF. CDR3 coding DNA: TGTGCCAGCAGCTTAAGGGGGGCGGGGGCAGAGACCCAGTACTTC.

This clone was seen only once. In nucleotides, the CDR3 is TGTGCCAGCAGCCCTCAGGGGCGGTTGGCGGGTAATTCACCCCTCCACTTT. Translation gives CASSPQGRLAGNSPLHF. V and J are TRBV13 and TRBJ1-6, with TRBD1 as a possible D gene (6 bases). V lost 5 bases to trimming and J lost 6 bases, with 20 bases between them. Germline values: CDR1 PRHDT, CDR2 FYEKMQ (reference sequence). CDR3 length equals 17 residues.

The gene calls are TRBV27 and TRBJ2-7, with 16 positions matching TRBD2. V shed 0 bases and J 1 base; nucleotides not matched to a gene: 12. The CDR3 length is 21 residues. Germline CDR1 is MNHEY and CDR2 is SMNVEV (reference sequence). Written as DNA, the CDR3 is TGTGCCAGCAGTTTATCGGGGACTAGCGGGAGGGCCAAAGGGCCTTCCTACGAGCAGTACTTC. Residues: CASSLSGTSGRAKGPSYEQYF.